A single sample gave rise to the 6 T cell receptor beta chains below, sequenced in a study of CD8 T cells in ankylosing spondylitis. TCRdb processed the 5' RACE reads anew with MiXCR; each CDR3 protein has one entry. The sample has about 350,000 distinct CDR3 sequences; 20% are singletons. Material for sequencing was blood, either unsorted or a sorted T cell fraction (not recorded which). These receptor sequences come from a male donor with ankylosing spondylitis or in good health (not recorded which).

This clonotype was observed many times. The chain combines TRBV7-3 with TRBJ2-5; D is unclear. This CDR3 contains 15 residues. V was shortened by 1 base and J by 5 bases, with 14 bases between the two germline ends. The germline gives CDR1 SGHTA, CDR2 FQGTGA. CDR3 region: CASSLRADLRETQYF. CDR3 nucleotides: TGTGCCAGCAGCTTAAGGGCGGACCTACGGGAGACCCAGTACTTC.

This clonotype was counted a few times. The chain recombines TRBV5-1 with TRBJ2-1, with 7 positions matching TRBD1. The CDR3 runs 16 residues. V dropped 0 bases and J dropped 3; count of bases not matched to a gene: 6. The V gene's germline CDR1 is SGHRS and CDR2 YFSETQ. The CDR3, as DNA: TGCGCCAGCAGCTTGGGTGTAGGGGGCTACTACAATGAGCAGTTCTTC. Translating it yields CASSLGVGGYYNEQFF.

V usage is TRBV12-3 or TRBV12-4 and J usage is TRBJ1-4; D may be TRBD1 (5 bases). V was clipped by 4 bases and J by 8 bases, with 14 bases between them. The CDR3 runs 14 residues. The CDR3 loop is CASSSFEGEEKLFF. The CDR3 region has the DNA TGTGCCAGCAGTTCGTTCGAAGGGGAGGAAAAACTGTTTTTT.

In its sample, this clonotype was seen a few times. V gene TRBV12-3 or TRBV12-4 combines with J gene TRBJ2-4, with 14 bases fitting TRBD2. This CDR3 has 22 amino acids. The V segment lost 2 bases and the J segment 0 bases; nucleotides outside the gene matches: 15. The CDR3: CASSLRGTPGTSGGLAKNIQYF. CDR3 sequence (DNA): TGTGCCAGCAGTTTACGTGGGACACCAGGGACTAGCGGGGGACTAGCCAAAAACATTCAGTACTTC.

This clonotype was detected a few times. V gene TRBV2 combines with J gene TRBJ2-7; D gene unclear. This CDR3 contains 12 residues. The germline CDR1 and CDR2 sequences are SNHLY and FYNNEI. V lost 2 bases and J 10 bases, leaving 12 bases between the germline ends. DNA for the CDR3: TGTGCCAGCAGTGAAAGTACGGCCCATCAGTACTTC. Translation: CASSESTAHQYF. Full variable domain (rest looked up from reference TRBV2 and TRBJ2-7): EPEVTQTPSHQVTQMGQEVILRCVPISNHLYFYWYRQILGQKVEFLVSFYNNEISEKSEIFDDQFSVERPDGSNFTLKIRSTKLEDSAMYFCASSESTAHQYFGPGTRLTVT.

This clonotype showed up many times. The chain couples TRBV12-3 or TRBV12-4 to TRBJ2-1; D unclear. The CDR3 has 14 residues. Trimming removed 6 bases from V and 6 bases from J, with 15 bases in between. The CDR3 here is CASRLLDPINEQFF. The CDR3 coding sequence is TGTGCCAGCAGGCTACTGGATCCTATCAATGAGCAGTTCTTC.